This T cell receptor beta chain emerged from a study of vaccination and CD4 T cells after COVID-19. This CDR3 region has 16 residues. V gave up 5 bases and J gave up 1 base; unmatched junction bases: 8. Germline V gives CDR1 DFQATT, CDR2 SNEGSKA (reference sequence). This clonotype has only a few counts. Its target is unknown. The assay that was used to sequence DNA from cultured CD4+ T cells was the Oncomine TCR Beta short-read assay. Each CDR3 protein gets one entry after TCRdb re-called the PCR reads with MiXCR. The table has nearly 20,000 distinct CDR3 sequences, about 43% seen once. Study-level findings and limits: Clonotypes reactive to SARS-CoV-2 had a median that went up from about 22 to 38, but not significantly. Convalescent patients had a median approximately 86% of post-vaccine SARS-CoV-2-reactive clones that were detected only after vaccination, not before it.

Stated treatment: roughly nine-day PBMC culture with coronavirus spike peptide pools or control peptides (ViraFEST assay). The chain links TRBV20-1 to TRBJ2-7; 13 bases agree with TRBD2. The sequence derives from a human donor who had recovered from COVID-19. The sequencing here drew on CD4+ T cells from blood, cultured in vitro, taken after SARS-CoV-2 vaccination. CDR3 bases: TGCAGTGCTGAACGGACTAGCGGGAGAGGGTCCTACGAGCAGTACTTC. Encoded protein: CSAERTSGRGSYEQYF.